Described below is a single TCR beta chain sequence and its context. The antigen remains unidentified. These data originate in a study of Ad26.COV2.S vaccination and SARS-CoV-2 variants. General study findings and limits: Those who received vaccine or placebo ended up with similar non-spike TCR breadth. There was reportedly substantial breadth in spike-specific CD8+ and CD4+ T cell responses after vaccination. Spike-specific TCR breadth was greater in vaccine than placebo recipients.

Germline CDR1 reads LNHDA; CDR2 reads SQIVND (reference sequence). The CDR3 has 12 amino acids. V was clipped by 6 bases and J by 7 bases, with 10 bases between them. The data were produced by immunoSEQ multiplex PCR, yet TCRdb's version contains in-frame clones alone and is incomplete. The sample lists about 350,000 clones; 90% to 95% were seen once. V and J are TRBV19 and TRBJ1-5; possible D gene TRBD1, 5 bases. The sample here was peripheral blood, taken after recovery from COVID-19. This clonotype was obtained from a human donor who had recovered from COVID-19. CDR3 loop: CASRWGRQPQHF. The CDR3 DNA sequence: TGTGCCAGTAGATGGGGCAGGCAGCCCCAGCATTTT.